The entry below gives a single T cell receptor (beta chain) sequence along with its context. V lost 0 bases and J lost 6; bases outside the gene matches: 7. The CDR3 runs 16 residues. CDR1 and CDR2 from the germline V gene are LNHNV and YYDKDF (reference sequence). The data originate from a study of blood T cell repertoires in COVID-19. Study-wide background: Specimens from acute and convalescent COVID-19 originated in the United States, Italy and Spain.

Source study methods: Amplification with reference gene primers provided the estimates of nucleated cell counts. The data were produced by immunoSEQ multiplex PCR, yet TCRdb's version contains in-frame clones alone and is incomplete. The V and J calls and clone size were taken over from that table, and D and trimming were inferred from the DNA. This table has about 160,000 clones, approximately 80% appearing once. V usage is TRBV15 and J usage is TRBJ1-5, with 8 nucleotides matching TRBD1. The receptor's source is a woman older than 75 with active or convalescent COVID-19. Material for sequencing was peripheral blood. The CDR3 is CATSRDITGGSQPQHF. CDR3 coding DNA: TGTGCCACCAGCAGAGATATAACAGGGGGGAGTCAGCCCCAGCATTTT.